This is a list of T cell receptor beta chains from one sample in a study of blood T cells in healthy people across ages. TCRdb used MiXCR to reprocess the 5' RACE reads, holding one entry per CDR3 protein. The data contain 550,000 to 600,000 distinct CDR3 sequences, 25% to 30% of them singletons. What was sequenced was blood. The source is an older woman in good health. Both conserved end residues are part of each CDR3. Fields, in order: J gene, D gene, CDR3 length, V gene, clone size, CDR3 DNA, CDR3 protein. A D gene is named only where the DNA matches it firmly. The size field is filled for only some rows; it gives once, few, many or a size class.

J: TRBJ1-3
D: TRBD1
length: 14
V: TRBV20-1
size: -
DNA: TGCAGTGCTGTTACCGGGACAGCTGGAAACACCATATATTTT
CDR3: CSAVTGTAGNTIYF

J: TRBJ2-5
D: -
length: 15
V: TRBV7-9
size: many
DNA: TGTGCCAGCAGCTTAGCGTTTCAGTTACAAGAGACCCAGTACTTC
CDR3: CASSLAFQLQETQYF

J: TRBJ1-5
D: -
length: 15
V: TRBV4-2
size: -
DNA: TGTGCCAGCAGCCATGATTACCAGGGCGGGCAGCCCCAGCATTTT
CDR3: CASSHDYQGGQPQHF

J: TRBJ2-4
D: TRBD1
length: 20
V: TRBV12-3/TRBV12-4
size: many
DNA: TGTGCCAGCGCCACAGGAGCCACGGGACAGGTTATACTAGCCAAAAACATTCAGTACTTC
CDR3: CASATGATGQVILAKNIQYF

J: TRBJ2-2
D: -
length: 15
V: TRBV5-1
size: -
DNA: TGCGCCAGCAGCTTGGACTTAGCCCACCCCGGGGAGCTGTTTTTT
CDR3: CASSLDLAHPGELFF

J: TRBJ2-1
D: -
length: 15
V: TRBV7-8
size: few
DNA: TGTGCCAGCAGCTCCTACCTACCTTCCTACAATGAGCAGTTCTTC
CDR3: CASSSYLPSYNEQFF

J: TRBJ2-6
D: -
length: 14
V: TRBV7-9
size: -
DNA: TGTGCCAGCACCGGACGCTCTGGGGCCAACGTCCTGACTTTC
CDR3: CASTGRSGANVLTF

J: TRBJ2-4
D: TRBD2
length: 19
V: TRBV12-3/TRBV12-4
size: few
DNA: TGTGCCAGCAGCGGGACTAGCGGGGGGAGGATGGGACCCAAAAACATTCAGTACTTC
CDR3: CASSGTSGGRMGPKNIQYF

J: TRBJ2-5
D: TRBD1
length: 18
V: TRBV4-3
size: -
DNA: TGCGCCAGCAGCCAAGAGATTCTTAGGGGGCAATCCCAAGAGACCCAGTACTTC
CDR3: CASSQEILRGQSQETQYF

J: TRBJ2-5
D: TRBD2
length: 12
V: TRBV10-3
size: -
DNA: TGTGCCATCAAAGGGGAGGGGGAGACCCAGTACTTC
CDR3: CAIKGEGETQYF

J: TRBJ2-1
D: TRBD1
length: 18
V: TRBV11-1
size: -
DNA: TGTGCCAGCAGCTCCGGACAGGGGAGTGTGAGCTCCTACAATGAGCAGTTCTTC
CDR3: CASSSGQGSVSSYNEQFF

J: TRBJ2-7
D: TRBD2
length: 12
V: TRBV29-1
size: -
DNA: TGCAGCGCTAAGCGGGGGAGCTACGAGCAGTACTTC
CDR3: CSAKRGSYEQYF

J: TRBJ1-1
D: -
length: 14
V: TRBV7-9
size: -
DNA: TGTGCCAGCAGCTCCCACGGGGGTGGCACTGAAGCTTTCTTT
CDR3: CASSSHGGGTEAFF

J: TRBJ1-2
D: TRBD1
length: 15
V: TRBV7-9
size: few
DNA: TGTGCCAGCAGCTTGGGGACAGACCTATACTATGGCTACACCTTC
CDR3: CASSLGTDLYYGYTF

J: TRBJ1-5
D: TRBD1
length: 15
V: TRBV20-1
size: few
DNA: TGCAGTGCTCCACCTCTGGGACAGACCTCTGGACCCCAGCATTTT
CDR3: CSAPPLGQTSGPQHF

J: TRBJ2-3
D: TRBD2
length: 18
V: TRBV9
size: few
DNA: TGTGCCAGCAGCGTAGCCCAAAACCTAGCGGGGGCTACAGATACGCAGTATTTT
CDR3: CASSVAQNLAGATDTQYF

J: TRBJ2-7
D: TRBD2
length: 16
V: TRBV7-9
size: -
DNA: TGTGCCAGCAGCTCCACCAGCGGGGGCGATTCCTACGAGCAGTACTTC
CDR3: CASSSTSGGDSYEQYF

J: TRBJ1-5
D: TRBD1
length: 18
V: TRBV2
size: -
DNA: TGTGCCAGCAGCCGCCAAGGCGGGACAGGGATTAACAATCAGCCCCAGCATTTT
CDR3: CASSRQGGTGINNQPQHF

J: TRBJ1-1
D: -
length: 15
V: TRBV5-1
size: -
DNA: TGCGCCAGCAGCTCGGGATCAGGGGCGAACACTGAAGCTTTCTTT
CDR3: CASSSGSGANTEAFF

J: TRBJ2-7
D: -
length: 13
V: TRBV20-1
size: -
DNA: TGCAGTGCTAGAGTAGACAGGCCCTACGAGCAGTACTTC
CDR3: CSARVDRPYEQYF

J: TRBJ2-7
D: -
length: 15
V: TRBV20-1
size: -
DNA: TGCAGTGCTAGAGTTTCCGGGGCCTCATTGGCCGAGCAGTACTTC
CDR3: CSARVSGASLAEQYF

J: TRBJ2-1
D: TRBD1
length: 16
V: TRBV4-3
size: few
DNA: TGCGCCAGCAGCATTCGGACAGGGAGCTCCTACAATGAGCAGTTCTTC
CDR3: CASSIRTGSSYNEQFF

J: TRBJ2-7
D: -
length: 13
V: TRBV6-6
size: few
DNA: TGTGCCGTCTCCCGGGGTCTCAGGTACGAGCAGTACTTC
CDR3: CAVSRGLRYEQYF

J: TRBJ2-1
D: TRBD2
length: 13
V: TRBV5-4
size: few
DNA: TGTGCCAGCAGCTTAAAAGCGGGGGCTGAGCAGTTCTTC
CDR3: CASSLKAGAEQFF

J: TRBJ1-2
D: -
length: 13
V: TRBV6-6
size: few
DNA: TGTGCCTGCAGCCGGAGGGTTATCTATGGCTACACCTTC
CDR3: CACSRRVIYGYTF

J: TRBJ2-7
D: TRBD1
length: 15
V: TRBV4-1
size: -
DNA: TGCGCCAGCAGCCATCCCGGGACAGGGTCCTACGAGCAGTACTTC
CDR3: CASSHPGTGSYEQYF

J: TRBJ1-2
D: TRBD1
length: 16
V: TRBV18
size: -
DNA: TGTGCCAGCTCACCAACCGGGACAGGGGGCCACTATGGCTACACCTTC
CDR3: CASSPTGTGGHYGYTF

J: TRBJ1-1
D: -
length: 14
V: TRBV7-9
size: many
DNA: TGTGCCAGCAGCTTAGGGGGTCTGGGTACTGAAGCTTTCTTT
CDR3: CASSLGGLGTEAFF

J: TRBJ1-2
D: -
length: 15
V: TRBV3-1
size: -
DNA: TGTGCCAGCAGCCCGAGTCCGGGGGCGCGCTATGGCTACACCTTC
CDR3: CASSPSPGARYGYTF